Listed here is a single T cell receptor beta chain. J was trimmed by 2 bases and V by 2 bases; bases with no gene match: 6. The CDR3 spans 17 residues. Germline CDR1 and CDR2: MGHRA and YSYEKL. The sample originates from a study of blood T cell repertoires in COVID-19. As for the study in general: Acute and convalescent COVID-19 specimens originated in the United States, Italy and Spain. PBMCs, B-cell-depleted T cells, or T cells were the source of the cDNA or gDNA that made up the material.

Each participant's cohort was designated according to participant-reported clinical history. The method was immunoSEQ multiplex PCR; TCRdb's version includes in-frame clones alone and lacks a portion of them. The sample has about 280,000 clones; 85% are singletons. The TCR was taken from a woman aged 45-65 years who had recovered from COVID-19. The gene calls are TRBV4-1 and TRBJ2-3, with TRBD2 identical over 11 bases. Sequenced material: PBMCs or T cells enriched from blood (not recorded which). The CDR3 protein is CASSQNSGGADTDTQYF. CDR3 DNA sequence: TGCGCCAGCAGCCAAAATAGCGGGGGGGCTGACACAGATACGCAGTATTTT.